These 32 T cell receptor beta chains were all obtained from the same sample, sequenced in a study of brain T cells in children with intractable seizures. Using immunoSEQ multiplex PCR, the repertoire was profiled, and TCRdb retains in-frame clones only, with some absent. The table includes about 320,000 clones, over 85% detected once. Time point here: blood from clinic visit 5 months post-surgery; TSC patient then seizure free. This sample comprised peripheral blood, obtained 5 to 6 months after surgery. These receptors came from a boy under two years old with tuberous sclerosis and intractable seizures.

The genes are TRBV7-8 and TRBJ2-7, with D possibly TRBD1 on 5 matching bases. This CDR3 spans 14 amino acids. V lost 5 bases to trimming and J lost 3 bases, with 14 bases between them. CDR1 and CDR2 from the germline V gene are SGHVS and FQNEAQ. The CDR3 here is CASSPDSRYYEQYF. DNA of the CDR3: TGTGCCAGCAGCCCCGACAGCCGTTACTACGAGCAGTACTTC.

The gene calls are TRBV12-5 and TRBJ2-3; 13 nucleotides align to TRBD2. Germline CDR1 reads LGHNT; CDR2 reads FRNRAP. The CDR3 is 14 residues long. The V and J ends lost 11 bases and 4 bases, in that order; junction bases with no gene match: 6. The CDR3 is CAGTSGRDPDTQYF. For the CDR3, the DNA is TGTGCTGGAACTAGCGGGAGGGACCCAGATACGCAGTATTTT.

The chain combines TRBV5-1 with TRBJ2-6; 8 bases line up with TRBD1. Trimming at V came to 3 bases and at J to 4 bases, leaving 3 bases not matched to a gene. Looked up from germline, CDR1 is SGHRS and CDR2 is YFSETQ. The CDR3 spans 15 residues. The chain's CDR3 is CASSSTGVGANVLTF. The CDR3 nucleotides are TGCGCCAGCAGCTCGACAGGGGTCGGGGCCAACGTCCTGACTTTC.

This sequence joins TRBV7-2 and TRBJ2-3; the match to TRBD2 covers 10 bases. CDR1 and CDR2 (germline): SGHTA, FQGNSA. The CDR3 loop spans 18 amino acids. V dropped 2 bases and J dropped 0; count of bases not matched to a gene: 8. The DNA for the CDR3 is TGTGCCAGCAGCTTAACAGCGGGAGGGTTTTATAGCACAGATACGCAGTATTTT. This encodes CASSLTAGGFYSTDTQYF. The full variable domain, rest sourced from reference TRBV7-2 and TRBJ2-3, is GAGVSQSPSNKVTEKGKDVELRCDPISGHTALYWYRQSLGQGLEFLIYFQGNSAPDKSGLPSDRFSAERTGGSVSTLTIQRTQQEDSAVYLCASSLTAGGFYSTDTQYFGPGTRLTVL.

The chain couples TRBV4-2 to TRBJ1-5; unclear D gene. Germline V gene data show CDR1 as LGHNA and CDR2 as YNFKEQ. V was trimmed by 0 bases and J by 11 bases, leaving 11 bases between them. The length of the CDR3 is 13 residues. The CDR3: CASSQDPERTQHF. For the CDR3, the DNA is TGTGCCAGCAGCCAAGATCCGGAGAGAACCCAGCATTTT.

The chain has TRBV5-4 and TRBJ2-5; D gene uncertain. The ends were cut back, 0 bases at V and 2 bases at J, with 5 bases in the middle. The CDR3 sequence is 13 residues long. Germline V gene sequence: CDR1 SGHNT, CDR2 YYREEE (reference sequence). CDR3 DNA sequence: TGTGCCAGCAGCTTGGTGGCACAAGAGACCCAGTACTTC. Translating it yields CASSLVAQETQYF.

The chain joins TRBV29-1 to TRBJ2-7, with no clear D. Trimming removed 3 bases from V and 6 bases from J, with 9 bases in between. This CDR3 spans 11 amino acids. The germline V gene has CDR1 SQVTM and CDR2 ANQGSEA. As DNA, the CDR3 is TGCAGCGTTGACCGAAAGGGCGAGCAGTACTTC. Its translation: CSVDRKGEQYF.

CDR3 nucleotide sequence: TGCGCCAGCAGATCACCGACAGGGATAGATAATTCACCCCTCCACTTT. It is translated as CASRSPTGIDNSPLHF. The rearrangement uses TRBV4-1 and TRBJ1-6; TRBD1 matches at 7 bases. Per the germline V gene, CDR1 is MGHRA and CDR2 is YSYEKL. This CDR3 comprises 16 residues. Trimming removed 6 bases from V and 5 bases from J; junction bases left unmatched: 10.

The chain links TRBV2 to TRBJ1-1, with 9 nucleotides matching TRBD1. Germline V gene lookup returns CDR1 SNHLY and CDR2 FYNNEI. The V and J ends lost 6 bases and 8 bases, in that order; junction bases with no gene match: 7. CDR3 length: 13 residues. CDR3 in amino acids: CASRWTGAMEAFF. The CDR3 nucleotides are TGTGCCAGCAGATGGACAGGGGCTATGGAAGCTTTCTTT.

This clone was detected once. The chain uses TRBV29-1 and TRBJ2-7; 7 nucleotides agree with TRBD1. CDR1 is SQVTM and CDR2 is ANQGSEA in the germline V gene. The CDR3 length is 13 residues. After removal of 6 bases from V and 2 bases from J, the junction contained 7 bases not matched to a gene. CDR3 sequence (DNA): TGCAGCGTGATAGACAGGGAAACCTACGAGCAGTACTTC. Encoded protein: CSVIDRETYEQYF.

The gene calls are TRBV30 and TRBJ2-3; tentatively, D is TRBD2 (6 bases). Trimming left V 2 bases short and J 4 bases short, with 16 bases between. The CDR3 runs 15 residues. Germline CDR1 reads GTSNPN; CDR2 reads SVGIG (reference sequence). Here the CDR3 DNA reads TGTGCCTGGAGTAATGGGGGGAGAACGGCAGATACGCAGTATTTT. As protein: CAWSNGGRTADTQYF.

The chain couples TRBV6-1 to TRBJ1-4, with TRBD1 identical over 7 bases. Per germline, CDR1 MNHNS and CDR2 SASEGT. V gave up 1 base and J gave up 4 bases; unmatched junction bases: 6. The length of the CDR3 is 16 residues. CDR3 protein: CASSEGLGGGNEKLFF. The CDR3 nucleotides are TGTGCCAGCAGTGAAGGGTTAGGGGGCGGTAATGAAAAACTGTTTTTT.

CDR3 protein: CASSPRLAGGFSADTQYF. In DNA, the CDR3 is TGTGCCAGCAGCCCAAGACTAGCGGGAGGGTTTTCGGCAGATACGCAGTATTTT. This chain connects TRBV11-2 to TRBJ2-3, with 14 positions matching TRBD2. V trimming: 5 bases; J trimming: 4 bases; junction bases outside the gene matches: 11. This CDR3 is built from 18 residues. The germline gives CDR1 SGHAT, CDR2 FQNNGV. Filled out from reference TRBV11-2 and TRBJ2-3, the complete variable domain reads EAGVAQSPRYKIIEKRQSVAFWCNPISGHATLYWYQQILGQGPKLLIQFQNNGVVDDSQLPKDRFSAERLKGVDSTLKIQPAKLEDSAVYLCASSPRLAGGFSADTQYFGPGTRLTVL.

The CDR3 protein is CASSVDPLSRQVNTEAFF. CDR3 nucleotides: TGCGCCAGCAGCGTAGATCCATTGAGTCGGCAGGTGAACACTGAAGCTTTCTTT. This chain connects TRBV5-1 to TRBJ1-1, with D unresolved. The germline V gene has CDR1 SGHRS and CDR2 YFSETQ. The CDR3 has 18 amino acids. The ends were cut back, 4 bases at V and 0 bases at J, with 22 bases in the middle.

CDR3 sequence: CASSLPGLPAHEQFF. The CDR3 DNA sequence: TGTGCCAGCAGCTTACCGGGACTCCCGGCCCATGAGCAGTTCTTC. J is TRBJ2-1 and V is TRBV11-2; possible D gene TRBD2, 6 bases. CDR3 size: 15 residues. Per the germline V gene, CDR1 is SGHAT and CDR2 is FQNNGV. V lost 2 bases, J lost 8 bases, and 16 bases lay in between. Variable domain in full (rest from reference TRBV11-2 and TRBJ2-1): EAGVAQSPRYKIIEKRQSVAFWCNPISGHATLYWYQQILGQGPKLLIQFQNNGVVDDSQLPKDRFSAERLKGVDSTLKIQPAKLEDSAVYLCASSLPGLPAHEQFFGPGTRLTVL.

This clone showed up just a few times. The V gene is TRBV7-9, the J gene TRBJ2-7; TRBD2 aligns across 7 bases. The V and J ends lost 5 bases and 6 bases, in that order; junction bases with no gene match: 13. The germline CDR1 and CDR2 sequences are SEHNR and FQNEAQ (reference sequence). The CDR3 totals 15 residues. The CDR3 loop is CASSMWRGGPSEQYF. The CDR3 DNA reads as TGTGCCAGCAGCATGTGGAGGGGAGGGCCCTCCGAGCAGTACTTC.

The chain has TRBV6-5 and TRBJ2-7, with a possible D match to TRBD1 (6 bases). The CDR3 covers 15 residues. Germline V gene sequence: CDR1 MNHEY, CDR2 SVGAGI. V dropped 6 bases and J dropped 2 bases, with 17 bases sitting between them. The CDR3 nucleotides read TGTGCCAGCAGCTCTCTCCCGGACAGCACCTACGAGCAGTACTTC. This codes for CASSSLPDSTYEQYF.

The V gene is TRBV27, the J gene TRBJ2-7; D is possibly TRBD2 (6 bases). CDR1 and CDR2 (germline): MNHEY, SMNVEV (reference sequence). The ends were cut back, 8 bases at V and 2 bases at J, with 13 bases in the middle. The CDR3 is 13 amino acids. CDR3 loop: CASAPRRAYEQYF. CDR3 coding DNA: TGTGCCAGCGCTCCCCGGAGGGCCTACGAGCAGTACTTC.

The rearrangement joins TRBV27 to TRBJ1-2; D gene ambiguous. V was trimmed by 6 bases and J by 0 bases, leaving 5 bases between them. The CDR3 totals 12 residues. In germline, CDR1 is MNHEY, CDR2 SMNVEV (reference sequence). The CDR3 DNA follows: TGTGCCAGCAGGAATGCTAACTATGGCTACACCTTC. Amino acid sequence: CASRNANYGYTF.

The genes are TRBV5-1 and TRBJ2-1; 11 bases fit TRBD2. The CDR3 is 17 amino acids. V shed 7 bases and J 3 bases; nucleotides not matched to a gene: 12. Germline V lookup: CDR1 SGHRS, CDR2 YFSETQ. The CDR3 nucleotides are TGCGCCAGCTCGGACCCGGGACTAGCGGACCTCTACAATGAGCAGTTCTTC. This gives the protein CASSDPGLADLYNEQFF.

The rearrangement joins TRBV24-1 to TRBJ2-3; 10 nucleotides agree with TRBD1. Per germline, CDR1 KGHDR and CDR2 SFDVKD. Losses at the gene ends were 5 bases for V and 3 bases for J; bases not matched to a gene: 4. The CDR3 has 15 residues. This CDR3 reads CATSVEGQGTDTQYF. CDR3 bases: TGTGCCACCAGTGTTGAGGGACAGGGGACAGATACGCAGTATTTT.

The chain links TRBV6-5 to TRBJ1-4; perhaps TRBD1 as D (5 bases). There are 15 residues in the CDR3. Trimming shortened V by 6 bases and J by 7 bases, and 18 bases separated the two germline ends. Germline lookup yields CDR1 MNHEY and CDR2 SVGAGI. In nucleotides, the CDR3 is TGTGCCAGCAGCCGGGGCCTCAGTTCAGGTGAAAAACTGTTTTTT. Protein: CASSRGLSSGEKLFF.

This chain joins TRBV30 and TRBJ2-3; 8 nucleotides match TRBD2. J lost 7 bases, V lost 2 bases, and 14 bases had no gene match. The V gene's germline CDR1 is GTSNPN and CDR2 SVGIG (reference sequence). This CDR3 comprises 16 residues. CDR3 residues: CAWSFPGTRVVNTQYF. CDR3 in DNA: TGTGCCTGGAGTTTTCCGGGGACTAGGGTTGTGAATACGCAGTATTTT.

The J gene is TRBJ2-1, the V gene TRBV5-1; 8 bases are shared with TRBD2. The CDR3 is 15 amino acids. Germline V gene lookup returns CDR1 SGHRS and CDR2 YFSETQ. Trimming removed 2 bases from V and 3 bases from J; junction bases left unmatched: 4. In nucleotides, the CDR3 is TGCGCCAGCAGCTTAGCGGGAGTGGACTACAATGAGCAGTTCTTC. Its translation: CASSLAGVDYNEQFF.

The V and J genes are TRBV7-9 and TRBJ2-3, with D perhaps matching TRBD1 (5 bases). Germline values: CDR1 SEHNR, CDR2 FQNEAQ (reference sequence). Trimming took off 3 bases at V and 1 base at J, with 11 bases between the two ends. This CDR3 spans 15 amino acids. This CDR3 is CASSFVGVRTDTQYF. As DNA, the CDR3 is TGTGCCAGCAGCTTTGTAGGGGTCCGCACAGATACGCAGTATTTT.

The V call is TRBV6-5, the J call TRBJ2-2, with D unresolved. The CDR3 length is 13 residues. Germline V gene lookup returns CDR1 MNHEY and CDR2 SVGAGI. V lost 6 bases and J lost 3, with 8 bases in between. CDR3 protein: CASSPYDTGELFF. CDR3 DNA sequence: TGTGCCAGCAGCCCCTACGACACCGGGGAGCTGTTTTTT.

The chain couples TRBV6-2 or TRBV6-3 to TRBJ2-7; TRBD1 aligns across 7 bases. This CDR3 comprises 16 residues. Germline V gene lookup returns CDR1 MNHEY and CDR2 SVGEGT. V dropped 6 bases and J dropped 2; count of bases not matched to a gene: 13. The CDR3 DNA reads TGTGCCAGCAGCCCTTACCGGGACAGAATTCCCTACGAGCAGTACTTC. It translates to CASSPYRDRIPYEQYF.

CDR3: CASSADYRREVGSYNEQFF. Here the CDR3 DNA reads TGTGCCAGCAGTGCTGACTACAGAAGAGAGGTTGGCTCCTACAATGAGCAGTTCTTC. The chain carries TRBV2 and TRBJ2-1; possible D gene TRBD2, 5 bases. V lost 4 bases, J lost 0 bases, and 22 bases lay in between. CDR3 length equals 19 residues. In germline, CDR1 is SNHLY, CDR2 FYNNEI.

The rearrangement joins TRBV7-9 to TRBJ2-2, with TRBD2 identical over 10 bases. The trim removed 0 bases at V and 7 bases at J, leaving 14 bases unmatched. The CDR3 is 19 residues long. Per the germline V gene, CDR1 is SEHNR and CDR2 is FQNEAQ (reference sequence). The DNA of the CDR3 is TGTGCCAGCAGCTTAGCCCCCCGTCTAGCGGGAGTCTACGGCGGGGAGCTGTTTTTT. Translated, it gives CASSLAPRLAGVYGGELFF.

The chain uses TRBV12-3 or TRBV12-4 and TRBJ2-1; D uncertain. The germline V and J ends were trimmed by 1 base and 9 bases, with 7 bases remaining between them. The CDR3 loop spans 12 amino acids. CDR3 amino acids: CASSLVAPEQFF. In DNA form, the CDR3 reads TGTGCCAGCAGTTTAGTTGCCCCTGAGCAGTTCTTC.

CDR3 in amino acids: CSVGLNGGGTQYF. The CDR3 DNA reads as TGCAGCGTAGGACTTAATGGCGGGGGGACCCAGTACTTC. The chain recombines TRBV29-1 with TRBJ2-5, with 7 bases identical to TRBD2. V lost 6 bases, J lost 7 bases, and 11 bases stayed unmatched. Germline-derived CDR1 and CDR2 are SQVTM and ANQGSEA. The CDR3 runs to 13 residues.

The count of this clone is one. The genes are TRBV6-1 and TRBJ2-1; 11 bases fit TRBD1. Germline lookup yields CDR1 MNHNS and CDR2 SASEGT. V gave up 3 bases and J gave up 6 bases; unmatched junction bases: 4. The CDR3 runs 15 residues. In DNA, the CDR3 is TGTGCCAGCAGTGATTGGGGACAGGGGGGCAATGAGCAGTTCTTC. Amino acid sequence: CASSDWGQGGNEQFF.